This T cell receptor (beta chain) was sequenced during a study of T cell responses to AZD1222 COVID-19 vaccine. Study-wide findings and caveats: At baseline, seropositivity was found in only six or seven AZD1222 recipients. Reportedly, nearly half of unique spike TCRs recognized epitopes outside B.1.351/B.1.1.7 mutations.

J lost 3 bases, V lost 7 bases, and 8 bases had no gene match. This CDR3 is built from 14 residues. Germline CDR1 reads SQVTM; CDR2 reads ANQGSEA. For this clone: Its antigen is still unknown.

TCRdb's copy holds only in-frame clones and misses some; the assay was immunoSEQ multiplex PCR. The data show roughly 200,000 clones, about 92% seen once. The starting material was peripheral blood, obtained 28 days after the second dose of the MenACWY control vaccine. This TCR was recovered from an adult who received the MenACWY meningococcal vaccine as a control. The chain uses TRBV29-1 and TRBJ2-1; 8 bases are shared with TRBD2. The CDR3 DNA sequence: TGCAGCGCTTATAGCGGGATGGTCTACAATGAGCAGTTCTTC. Encoded protein: CSAYSGMVYNEQFF.